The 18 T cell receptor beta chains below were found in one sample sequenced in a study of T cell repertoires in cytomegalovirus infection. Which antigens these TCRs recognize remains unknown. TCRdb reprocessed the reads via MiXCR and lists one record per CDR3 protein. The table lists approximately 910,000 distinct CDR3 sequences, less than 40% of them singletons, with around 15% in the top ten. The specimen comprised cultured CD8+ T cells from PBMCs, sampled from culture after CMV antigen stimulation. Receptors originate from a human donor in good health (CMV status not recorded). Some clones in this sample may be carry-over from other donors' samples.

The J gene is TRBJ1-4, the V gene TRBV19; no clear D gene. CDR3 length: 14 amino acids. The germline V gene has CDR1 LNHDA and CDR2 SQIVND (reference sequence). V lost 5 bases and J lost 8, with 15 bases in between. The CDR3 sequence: CASSASVGQEKLFF. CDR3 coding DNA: TGTGCCAGTAGTGCCTCAGTTGGGCAGGAAAAACTGTTTTTT.

CDR3 sequence: CSARPLGSSRGSYEQYV. CDR3 DNA sequence: TGCAGTGCTAGACCCTTGGGAAGCTCGCGGGGGAGCTACGAGCAGTACGTC. This sequence joins TRBV20-1 and TRBJ2-7, with TRBD2 matching 7 bases. Trimming at V came to 2 bases and at J to 3 bases, leaving 16 bases not matched to a gene. This CDR3 is built from 17 residues. Germline assignment: CDR1 DFQATT and CDR2 SNEGSKA (reference sequence).

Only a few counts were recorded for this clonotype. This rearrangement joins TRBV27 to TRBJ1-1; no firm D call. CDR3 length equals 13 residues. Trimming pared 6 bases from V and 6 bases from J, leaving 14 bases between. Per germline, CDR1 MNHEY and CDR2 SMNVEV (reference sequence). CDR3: CASRLSTGAEAFF. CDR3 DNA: TGTGCCAGCAGGCTTAGTACGGGCGCTGAAGCTTTCTTT.

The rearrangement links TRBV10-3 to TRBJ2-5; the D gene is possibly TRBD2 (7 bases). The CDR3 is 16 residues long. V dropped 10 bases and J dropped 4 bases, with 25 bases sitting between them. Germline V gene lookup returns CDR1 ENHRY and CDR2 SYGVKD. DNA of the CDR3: TGTGCCACACGGTACAATATACAGGGAGGGCGAGAGACCCAGTACTTC. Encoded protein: CATRYNIQGGRETQYF.

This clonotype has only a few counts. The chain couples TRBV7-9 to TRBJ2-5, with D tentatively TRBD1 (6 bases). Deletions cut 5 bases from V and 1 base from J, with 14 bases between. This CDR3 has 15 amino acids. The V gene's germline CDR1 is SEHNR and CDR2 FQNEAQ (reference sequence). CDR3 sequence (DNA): TGTGCCAGCAGCCTACCGGGACACGGCCAAGAGACCCAGTACTTC. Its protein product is CASSLPGHGQETQYF.

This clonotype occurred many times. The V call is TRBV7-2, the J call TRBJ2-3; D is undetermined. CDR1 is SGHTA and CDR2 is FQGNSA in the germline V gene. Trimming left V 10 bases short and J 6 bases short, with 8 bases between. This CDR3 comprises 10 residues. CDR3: CATLGDTQYF. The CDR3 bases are TGTGCCACCTTGGGGGATACGCAGTATTTT.

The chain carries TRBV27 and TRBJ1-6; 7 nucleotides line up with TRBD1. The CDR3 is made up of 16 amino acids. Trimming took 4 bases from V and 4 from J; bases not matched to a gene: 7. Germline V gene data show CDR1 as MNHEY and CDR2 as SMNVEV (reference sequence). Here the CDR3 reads CASSSFRDSYNSPLHF. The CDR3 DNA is TGTGCCAGCAGTTCGTTCCGGGACAGTTATAATTCACCCCTCCACTTT.

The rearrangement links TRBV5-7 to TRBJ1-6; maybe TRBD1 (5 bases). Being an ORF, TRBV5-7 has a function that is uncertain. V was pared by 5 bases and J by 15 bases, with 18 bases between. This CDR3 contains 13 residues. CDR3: CASRSTGTAHLHF. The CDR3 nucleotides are TGTGCCAGCAGATCCACCGGGACCGCGCACCTCCACTTT.

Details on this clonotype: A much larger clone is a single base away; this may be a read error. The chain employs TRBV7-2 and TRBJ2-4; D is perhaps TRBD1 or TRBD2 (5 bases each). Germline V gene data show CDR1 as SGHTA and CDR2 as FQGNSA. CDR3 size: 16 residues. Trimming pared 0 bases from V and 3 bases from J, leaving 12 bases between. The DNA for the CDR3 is TGTGCCAGCAGCTTAGCGTCGGGGCTAGTCAAAAACATTCAGTACTTC. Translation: CASSLASGLVKNIQYF.

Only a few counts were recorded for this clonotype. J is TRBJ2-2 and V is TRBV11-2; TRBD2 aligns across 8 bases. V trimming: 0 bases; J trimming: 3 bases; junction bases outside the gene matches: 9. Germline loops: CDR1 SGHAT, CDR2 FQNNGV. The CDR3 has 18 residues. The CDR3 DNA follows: TGTGCCAGCAGCTTAGACGACATAGCGGGGACTTACACCGGGGAGCTGTTTTTT. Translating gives CASSLDDIAGTYTGELFF.

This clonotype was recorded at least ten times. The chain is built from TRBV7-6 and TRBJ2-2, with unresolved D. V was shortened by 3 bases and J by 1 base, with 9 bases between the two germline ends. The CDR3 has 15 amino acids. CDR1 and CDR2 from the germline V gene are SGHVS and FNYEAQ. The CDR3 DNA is TGTGCCAGCAGCTTGATAGGCGGGAACACCGGGGAGCTGTTTTTT. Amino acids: CASSLIGGNTGELFF. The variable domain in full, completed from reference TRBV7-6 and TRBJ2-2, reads GAGVSQSPRYKVTKRGQDVALRCDPISGHVSLYWYRQALGQGPEFLTYFNYEAQQDKSGLPNDRFSAERPEGSISTLTIQRTEQRDSAMYRCASSLIGGNTGELFFGEGSRLTVL.

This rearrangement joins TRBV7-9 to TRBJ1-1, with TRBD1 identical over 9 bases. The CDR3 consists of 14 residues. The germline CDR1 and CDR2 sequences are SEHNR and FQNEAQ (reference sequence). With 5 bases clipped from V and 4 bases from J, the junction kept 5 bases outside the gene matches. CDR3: CASSALTGGTEAFF. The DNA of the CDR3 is TGTGCCAGCAGCGCCCTGACAGGGGGCACTGAAGCTTTCTTT.

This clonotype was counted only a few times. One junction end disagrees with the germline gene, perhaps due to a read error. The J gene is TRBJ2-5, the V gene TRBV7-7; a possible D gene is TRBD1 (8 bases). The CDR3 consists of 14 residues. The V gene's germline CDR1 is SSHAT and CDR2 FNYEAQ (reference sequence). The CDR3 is CASSSNRGGETQYF. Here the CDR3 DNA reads TGTGCTAGCAGCTCCAACAGGGGGGGAGAGACCCAGTACTTC.

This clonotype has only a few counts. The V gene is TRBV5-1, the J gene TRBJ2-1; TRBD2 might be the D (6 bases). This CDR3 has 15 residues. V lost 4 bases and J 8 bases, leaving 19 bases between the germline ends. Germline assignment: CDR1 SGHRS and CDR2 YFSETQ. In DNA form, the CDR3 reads TGCGCCAGCAGCCCGGGGGAACTCACAGGCGATGAGCAGTTCTTC. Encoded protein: CASSPGELTGDEQFF.

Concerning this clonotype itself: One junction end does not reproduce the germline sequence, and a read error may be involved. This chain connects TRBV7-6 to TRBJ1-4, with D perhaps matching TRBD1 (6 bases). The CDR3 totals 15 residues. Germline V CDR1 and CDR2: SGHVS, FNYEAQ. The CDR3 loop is CASSPVRGTFEQLFF. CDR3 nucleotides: TGTGCCAGCAGCCCAGTAAGGGGGACTTTTGAACAACTGTTTTTT.

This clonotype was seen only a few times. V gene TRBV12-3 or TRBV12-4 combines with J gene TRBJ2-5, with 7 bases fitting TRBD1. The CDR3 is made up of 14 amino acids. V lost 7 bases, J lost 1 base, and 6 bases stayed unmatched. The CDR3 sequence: CASKSRGSQETQYF. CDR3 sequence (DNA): TGTGCCAGCAAGTCCAGGGGGTCCCAAGAGACCCAGTACTTC.

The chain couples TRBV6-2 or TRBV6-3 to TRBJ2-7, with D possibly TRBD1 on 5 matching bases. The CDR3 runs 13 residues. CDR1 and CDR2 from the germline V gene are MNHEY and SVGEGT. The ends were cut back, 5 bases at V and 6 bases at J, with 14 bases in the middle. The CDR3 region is CASSGQGSVEQYF. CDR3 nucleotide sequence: TGTGCCAGCAGTGGGCAGGGTTCGGTCGAGCAGTACTTC.

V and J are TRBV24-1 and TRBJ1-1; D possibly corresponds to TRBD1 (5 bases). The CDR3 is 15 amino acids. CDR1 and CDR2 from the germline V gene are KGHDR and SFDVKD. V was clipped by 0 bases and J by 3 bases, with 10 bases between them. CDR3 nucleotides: TGTGCCACCAGTGATTTGTGGCAGGGTCACACTGAAGCTTTCTTT. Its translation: CATSDLWQGHTEAFF.